This TCR beta chain was recovered during a study of blood T cell repertoires in COVID-19. Turning to the study itself: Samples representing acute and convalescent COVID-19 were sourced from the United States, Italy and Spain. The cDNA or gDNA used as material had been derived from T cells, B-cell-depleted T cells, or PBMCs.

CDR3 length: 15 residues. Deletions cut 3 bases from V and 0 bases from J, with 9 bases between. Per the germline V gene, CDR1 is MNHEY and CDR2 is SMNVEV (reference sequence). Source study methods: Amplification of reference gene primers provided the estimated nucleated cell counts. Assay used: immunoSEQ multiplex PCR; TCRdb lists only in-frame clones, some missing. The DNA was the basis for D and trimming; V, J and clone size are from that table. This table holds fewer than 90,000 clones, about 86% found once. This sequence was found in a man in his 70s with active COVID-19. V is TRBV27 and J is TRBJ1-3, with a possible D match to TRBD1 (6 bases). Sequenced input: peripheral blood. The CDR3 DNA is TGTGCCAGCAGTTTCGGCAGGGGCTCTGGAAACACCATATATTTT. This codes for CASSFGRGSGNTIYF.